One and the same sample provided the 21 T cell receptor beta chains below, sequenced in a study of shared clonotypes between healthy human individuals. Some clones are missing from TCRdb's copy, which holds only in-frame ones; the method was immunoSEQ multiplex PCR. This sample has roughly 2.4 million clones, with under 97% found just once. Sequencing was carried out using naive CD4+ T cells sorted from blood. The sample's subset: CD45RA+ positively selected. Receptors originate from a man between 18 and 29 years old in good health.

The chain has TRBV5-1 and TRBJ2-7, with 11 bases matching TRBD2. The J segment lost 0 bases and the V segment lost 3 bases, leaving 5 bases of the junction unmatched. The CDR3 consists of 16 residues. Germline lookup yields CDR1 SGHRS and CDR2 YFSETQ. The CDR3 region is CASSSTSGRTSYEQYF. The CDR3 DNA sequence: TGCGCCAGCAGCTCCACTAGCGGGAGAACCTCCTACGAGCAGTACTTC.

The chain is built from TRBV5-4 and TRBJ2-7; D unclear. V was trimmed by 4 bases and J by 7 bases, leaving 6 bases between them. This CDR3 region has 10 residues. The germline V gene has CDR1 SGHNT and CDR2 YYREEE (reference sequence). CDR3 loop: CASSIPEQYF. CDR3 nucleotides: TGTGCCAGCAGCATCCCGGAGCAGTACTTC.

This chain links TRBV6-5 with TRBJ2-5; unclear D gene. The germline V gene encodes CDR1 MNHEY and CDR2 SVGAGI. V dropped 3 bases and J dropped 4 bases, with 15 bases sitting between them. The CDR3 is 15 amino acids. CDR3 protein: CASSYGIGISETQYF. CDR3 coding DNA: TGTGCCAGCAGTTATGGGATAGGGATTTCAGAGACCCAGTACTTC.

The V call is TRBV14, the J call TRBJ1-4; D not resolved. The CDR3 contains 17 residues. From germline, CDR1 is SGHDN and CDR2 FVKESK. V was shortened by 0 bases and J by 0 bases, with 11 bases between the two germline ends. The CDR3 region is CASSQEKRGATNEKLFF. Written as DNA, the CDR3 is TGTGCCAGCAGCCAAGAGAAAAGAGGAGCAACTAATGAAAAACTGTTTTTT.

The rearrangement links TRBV25-1 to TRBJ1-6; TRBD1 matches 8 bases. CDR1 and CDR2 (germline): MGHDK, SYGVNS. The V and J ends lost 7 bases and 11 bases, in that order; junction bases with no gene match: 16. The CDR3 is 16 residues long. CDR3 protein: CASTDGDRPFTAPLHF. The CDR3 nucleotides read TGTGCCAGCACTGACGGGGACAGGCCCTTTACGGCACCCCTCCACTTT.

The chain carries TRBV11-2 and TRBJ2-3, with TRBD2 identical over 8 bases. The CDR3 is 15 residues long. The junction had 10 bases not matched to a gene; V was cut back by 4 bases and J by 7 bases. Per germline, CDR1 SGHAT and CDR2 FQNNGV. CDR3 bases: TGTGCCAGCAGCTGGGTCGGGGGGGCCCCGAATACGCAGTATTTT. Its translation: CASSWVGGAPNTQYF. Full variable domain (outside the CDR3, taken from reference TRBV11-2 and TRBJ2-3): EAGVAQSPRYKIIEKRQSVAFWCNPISGHATLYWYQQILGQGPKLLIQFQNNGVVDDSQLPKDRFSAERLKGVDSTLKIQPAKLEDSAVYLCASSWVGGAPNTQYFGPGTRLTVL.

The CDR3 DNA follows: TGTGCCAGCAGTGAATTGGTTTTAACTGAAGCTTTCTTT. Protein product: CASSELVLTEAFF. The chain employs TRBV6-1 and TRBJ1-1; D remains ambiguous. Looked up from germline, CDR1 is MNHNS and CDR2 is SASEGT. The CDR3 contains 13 residues. V was cut by 2 bases and J by 5 bases, with 9 bases left in between.

The chain recombines TRBV4-2 with TRBJ1-4; 9 bases are a match to TRBD1. From germline, CDR1 is LGHNA and CDR2 YNFKEQ. J gave up 8 bases and V 1 base, and 14 bases lay outside the gene matches. The CDR3 runs 18 residues. CDR3: CASSQVGFAGTGWEKLFF. CDR3 DNA sequence: TGTGCCAGCAGCCAAGTCGGGTTTGCAGGGACAGGGTGGGAAAAACTGTTTTTT.

As regards this clone: Other DNA sequences in the same sample also yield this CDR3. The V gene is TRBV7-9, the J gene TRBJ1-1; 7 positions agree with TRBD1. CDR3 size: 13 residues. Germline V lookup: CDR1 SEHNR, CDR2 FQNEAQ (reference sequence). After removal of 1 base from V and 6 bases from J, the junction contained 2 bases not matched to a gene. CDR3 nucleotide sequence: TGTGCCAGCAGCTTAGAGGGGGCGTCTGAAGCTTTCTTT. Protein: CASSLEGASEAFF. Looking up the rest from reference TRBV7-9 and TRBJ1-1 gives the full variable domain: DTGVSQNPRHKITKRGQNVTFRCDPISEHNRLYWYRQTLGQGPEFLTYFQNEAQLEKSRLLSDRFSAERPKGSFSTLEIQRTEQGDSAMYLCASSLEGASEAFFGQGTRLTVV.

The sample holds one count of this clone. The chain couples TRBV30 to TRBJ1-1, with a possible D match to TRBD1 (6 bases). Germline CDR1 reads GTSNPN; CDR2 reads SVGIG (reference sequence). Trimming cost V 0 bases and J 1 base, with 18 bases left between them. This CDR3 is built from 17 residues. In nucleotides, the CDR3 is TGTGCCTGGAGTGTACAGGGCCGAGACACTCGGAACACTGAAGCTTTCTTT. Its translation: CAWSVQGRDTRNTEAFF.

The chain has TRBV5-1 and TRBJ2-2, with D possibly matching TRBD2 (5 bases). Germline V gene lookup returns CDR1 SGHRS and CDR2 YFSETQ. The CDR3 length is 14 residues. V was clipped by 3 bases and J by 5 bases, with 11 bases between them. CDR3 amino acids: CASSSNTGTGELFF. CDR3 bases: TGCGCCAGCAGCTCAAATACGGGGACCGGGGAGCTGTTTTTT.

This chain connects TRBV19 to TRBJ1-5; 12 nucleotides align to TRBD1. Germline V gives CDR1 LNHDA, CDR2 SQIVND (reference sequence). V trimming: 5 bases; J trimming: 1 base; junction bases outside the gene matches: 9. The CDR3 length is 18 residues. The CDR3 here is CASSRGTGGSQSNQPQHF. Written as DNA, the CDR3 is TGTGCCAGTAGTCGGGGGACAGGGGGCTCTCAGAGCAATCAGCCCCAGCATTTT.

The gene calls are TRBV7-3 and TRBJ2-7, with D tentatively TRBD1 (5 bases). Trimming cost V 1 base and J 5 bases, with 12 bases left between them. CDR1 and CDR2 (germline): SGHTA, FQGTGA. The CDR3 totals 14 residues. The CDR3 coding sequence is TGTGCCAGCAGCTTAAGTCCAGGGTCCCACGAGCAGTACTTC. Translating it yields CASSLSPGSHEQYF.

This clone came up a few times. This sample includes further DNA sequences coding for the same CDR3. The rearrangement uses TRBV18 and TRBJ2-2; 7 positions agree with TRBD1. The junction had 4 bases not matched to a gene; V was cut back by 1 base and J by 2 bases. Germline V gene lookup returns CDR1 KGHSH and CDR2 LQKENI. CDR3 length: 16 amino acids. The CDR3 reads CASSPQGALNTGELFF. The CDR3, as DNA: TGTGCCAGCTCACCACAGGGGGCACTCAACACCGGGGAGCTGTTTTTT.

This clone was recorded once. The J gene is TRBJ2-1, the V gene TRBV25-1; 7 nucleotides line up with TRBD1. Trimming took 1 base from V and 5 from J; bases not matched to a gene: 8. Looked up from germline, CDR1 is MGHDK and CDR2 is SYGVNS. CDR3 length equals 16 residues. The DNA of the CDR3 is TGTGCCAGCAGTGAATGGGGGACAGCCCTTAACAATGAGCAGTTCTTC. This translates into CASSEWGTALNNEQFF. The whole variable domain, remainder taken from reference TRBV25-1 and TRBJ2-1, is EADIYQTPRYLVIGTGKKITLECSQTMGHDKMYWYQQDPGMELHLIHYSYGVNSTEKGDLSSESTVSRIRTEHFPLTLESARPSHTSQYLCASSEWGTALNNEQFFGPGTRLTVL.

The rearrangement uses TRBV7-8 and TRBJ1-6; 9 bases line up with TRBD1. This CDR3 has 15 residues. Per germline, CDR1 SGHVS and CDR2 FQNEAQ. Trimming removed 5 bases from V and 5 bases from J; junction bases left unmatched: 4. CDR3 bases: TGTGCCAGCAGCAAGGGACAGGGTAATAATTCACCCCTCCACTTT. The encoded protein is CASSKGQGNNSPLHF.

The sample holds one count of this clone. This rearrangement joins TRBV7-2 to TRBJ1-5; no definite D call. V was trimmed by 1 base and J by 3 bases, leaving 10 bases between them. The CDR3 loop spans 15 amino acids. In germline, CDR1 is SGHTA, CDR2 FQGNSA. CDR3 amino acids: CASSLDGSSNQPQHF. The DNA of the CDR3 is TGTGCCAGCAGCTTAGACGGCAGCTCCAATCAGCCCCAGCATTTT.

The CDR3 DNA follows: TGTGCCAGCAGTTTATTCAGGGGAGATGTGGGTGAGCAGTTCTTC. As protein: CASSLFRGDVGEQFF. This sequence joins TRBV28 and TRBJ2-1; perhaps TRBD1 as D (6 bases). In germline, CDR1 is MDHEN, CDR2 SYDVKM. V lost 1 base, J lost 9 bases, and 16 bases lay in between. The CDR3 has 15 amino acids.

A single count supports this clone. The chain couples TRBV28 to TRBJ1-3, with no clear D. The V end was cut by 10 bases, the J end by 6 bases, with 16 bases between. The CDR3 consists of 13 residues. Germline V gene data show CDR1 as MDHEN and CDR2 as SYDVKM. CDR3 amino acids: CAISTPMANTIYF. CDR3 bases: TGTGCCATTTCGACCCCAATGGCAAACACCATATATTTT.

The chain links TRBV7-8 to TRBJ2-2; D remains unclear. This CDR3 region has 17 residues. Trimming stripped 2 bases from V and 6 bases from J, with 19 bases between. Germline loops: CDR1 SGHVS, CDR2 FQNEAQ. CDR3 DNA sequence: TGTGCCAGCAGCTTAATGCTCATACCAGGCCGACCCGGGGAGCTGTTTTTT. It encodes CASSLMLIPGRPGELFF.

This rearrangement joins TRBV6-1 to TRBJ2-6; a weak D match, TRBD2 (6 bases). The ends were cut back, 8 bases at V and 1 base at J, with 6 bases in the middle. CDR3 length: 13 amino acids. From germline, CDR1 is MNHNS and CDR2 SASEGT. CDR3 in DNA: TGTGCCAGCGGACTATCTGGGGCCAACGTCCTGACTTTC. Protein sequence: CASGLSGANVLTF.